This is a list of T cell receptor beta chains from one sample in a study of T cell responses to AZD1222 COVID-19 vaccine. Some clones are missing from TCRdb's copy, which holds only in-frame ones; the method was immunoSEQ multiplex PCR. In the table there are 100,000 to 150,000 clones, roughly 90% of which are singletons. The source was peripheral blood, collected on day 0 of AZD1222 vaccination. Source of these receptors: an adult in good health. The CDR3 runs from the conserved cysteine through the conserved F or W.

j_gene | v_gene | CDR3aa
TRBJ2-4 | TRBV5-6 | CASSLPTLKNIQYF
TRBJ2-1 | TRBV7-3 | CASSLQGLAGYNEQFF
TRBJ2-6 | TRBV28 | CASIRGISSGANVLTF
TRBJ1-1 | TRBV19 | CASSIAAGSTEAFF
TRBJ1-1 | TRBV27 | CASSLVGGTTEAFF
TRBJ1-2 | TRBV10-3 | CAISSLADRVDSGYTF
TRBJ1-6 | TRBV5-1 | CASSGGQDNSPLHF
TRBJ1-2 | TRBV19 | CASRTLVAGIYGYTF
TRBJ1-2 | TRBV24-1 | CATSDPGGSNYGYTF
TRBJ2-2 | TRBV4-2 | CASSQNRFGSGNTGELFF
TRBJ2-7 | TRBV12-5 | CASGLTGDEQYF
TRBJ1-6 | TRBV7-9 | CASSGRSEGGFSPLHF
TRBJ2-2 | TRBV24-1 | CATSDFGLAGVYTGELFF
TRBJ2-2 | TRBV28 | CASRRLFRQNYYGELFF
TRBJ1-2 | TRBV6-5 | CASRGTGGDYGYTF
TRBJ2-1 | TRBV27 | CASSQPGLAGVNEQFF
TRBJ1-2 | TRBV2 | CASTISRGSWGYTF
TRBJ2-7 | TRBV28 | CASSPYLTYEQYF
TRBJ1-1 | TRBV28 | CASFFPGGTEAFF
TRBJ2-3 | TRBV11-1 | CASSLYLSTDTQYF
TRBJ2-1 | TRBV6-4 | CASSFEHGSSYNEQFF
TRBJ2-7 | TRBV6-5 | CASGSPRIGVYEQYF
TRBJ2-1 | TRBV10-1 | CASSIQRDSYEQFF
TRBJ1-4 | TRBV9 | CASSGPGPEEKLFF
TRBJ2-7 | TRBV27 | CASSYRGQGSYEQYF
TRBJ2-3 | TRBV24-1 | CATSDSNLSGRLWDTQYF